The source of this T cell receptor (beta chain) is a study of T cells generated in artificial thymic organoids (TCRdb year 2017). Describing the broader study: TCR alpha and beta CDR3 repertoires of in vitro artificial thymic organoid-derived CD8 single positive T cells were compared with thymic and peripheral blood naive CD8 T cells. Displayed repertoire sequencing data were described as representative of three independent experiments. Broad study findings and their caveats: CD8 single positive T cells derived from organoids showed physiological TCR clonotype diversity comparable to the diversity seen in thymic and blood naive CD8 T cells. No skewed Valpha or Vbeta usage was observed in organoid-derived T cells, a finding that argues against dominance of unconventional lineages or clonal expansions.

This clonotype is described as medium-sized (0.01 to 0.1%). Its binding antigen is unknown. No base quality information exists; no much larger clone differs at one position. Including cysteine and phenylalanine, the CDR3 has 14 amino acids. Only the CDR3 DNA stays, 42 bases, in frame from base 1. CDR1 is given as KGHSH and CDR2 as LQKENI, both from the germline V gene. V is trimmed back by 3 bases and J by 2 bases, and the junction contains 3 bases that no gene match accounts for. Separate semi-nested PCR amplifications were run for the TCRalpha and TCRbeta libraries, using Advantage 2 and reverse primers located in the TRAC or TRBC constant regions. The amount of total RNA used for first-strand cDNA synthesis ranged from 3.5 to 500 ng. The TCR cDNA libraries were generated by 5'-RACE using the SMARTer PCR cDNA Synthesis kit, with a poly-dT primer driving first-strand synthesis. Sample-specific 5-nucleotide barcodes were carried by the semi-nested constant-region reverse primers, and the resulting products were cleaned using the Zymo DNA Clean and Concentrator-5 kit. Pools of up to ten barcoded samples were ligated to Illumina adaptors and sequenced on an Illumina MiSeq as 2 x 150 bp paired-end reads. In the paper's pipeline: Demultiplexed reads were aligned using BLAT against a custom library containing all human TRAV, TRAJ, TRBV, TRBD and TRBJ combinations from IMGT. The best BLAT hits were picked using pslCDnaFilter (-maxAligns=1, -ignoreIntrons), and custom Perl scripts were used to calculate clonotype frequencies. The public reads were reprocessed in TCRdb via fastp at Q25 and MiXCR, keeping in-frame beta chains. Every entry covers one CDR3 protein and lists the most common genes and DNA from its rows. These V and J calls originate from TCRdb's pipeline instead of the authors' own analysis. A total of 5,400 or so distinct CDR3 sequences appear in this sample, about 25% of them only once. The top ten clones comprise more than 2.5% of the sample.

Artificial thymic organoids were generated by aggregating human HSPCs with MS5 murine stromal cells transduced with human DLL1, and the organoids were cultured at an air-liquid interface. Hematopoietic stem and progenitor cells that were CD34+CD3-, FACS-purified and depleted of residual T cells served as the seed cells for the organoids. The culture medium for the organoids was serum-free RB27, which consists of RPMI 1640 supplemented with B27, FLT3L, IL-7 and ascorbic acid. Prior to RNA extraction, CD3+TCRalphabeta+CD8 single positive T cells from organoids and thymus were isolated by FACS sorting. For each sample, the RNeasy Micro kit was used to purify total RNA from 40,000 to 200,000 sorted cells, and RNA quality was checked on an Agilent RNA 6000 Nano chip.

This TCR came from a human donor who gave cord blood stem cells for thymic organoid culture, a cardiac surgery patient who gave postnatal thymus, or a blood donor (not recorded which). The rearrangement combines TRBV18 with TRBJ2-7, and TRBD1 aligns with 8 junction nucleotides. The sample was naive CD8+ T cells grown in artificial thymic organoids from cord blood stem and progenitor cells. The intended sense of this specimen's cell subset or site label: CD3+TCRalphabeta+CD8SP T cells; for blood, CD45RO-CCR7+ naive CD8+ T cells. The CDR3 loop reads CASSPVQGAYEQYF. In nucleotides, the sequence is TGTGCCAGCTCACCCGTACAGGGGGCCTACGAGCAGTACTTC.